This T cell receptor beta chain was identified during a study of response to subunit inactivated influenza vaccine (dated by TCRdb to the late 2010s). Regarding the complete study: Deep quantitative T cell receptor repertoire profiling was used in the study to track responses to a trivalent subunit inactivated influenza vaccine.

This clonotype was counted a few times. Its antigen remains undetermined. Base qualities are not recorded, but no much larger clone differs from it by a single base. Reading the label with the study, this specimen's time point is: more than 35 days after influenza vaccine administration. Per the germline V gene, SGHRS is the CDR1 and YFSETQ is the CDR2. The CDR3 has 15 amino acids, counting the end cysteine and phenylalanine. This entry keeps only the CDR3 DNA: 45 bases, framed from base 1. Trimming at the junction amounts to 0 bases on V and 0 bases on J, and the germline ends lie 10 bases apart. General conclusions and limits of the study: It was suggested by the authors that each seasonal influenza vaccination may recruit only a limited number of new T cells.

The library came from RT-PCR. Sequencing instrument: Illumina HiSeq 2500. Clones were called with MiXCR by TCRdb after fastp trimmed the public reads at Q25, and only in-frame beta chains were retained. Each entry is one CDR3 protein sequence, shown with its most common DNA and genes. For this sample there are approximately 500,000 distinct CDR3 sequences; under 15% appear just once. The top ten constitute under 15% of the sample. The chain employs TRBV5-1 and TRBJ2-7, with the D segment identity uncertain. The clonotype comes from a man aged 50 to 59 who received an inactivated influenza vaccine. Donor details come from another sample of the same person, matched by shared clones. The sequencing used PBMCs from blood, collected about 40 days after vaccination. The DNA is TGCGCCAGCAGCTTGGAAATCGGGTTCTCCTACGAGCAGTACTTC. It specifies CASSLEIGFSYEQYF.